The T cell receptor (beta chain) described here comes from a study of T cells in Graves' hyperthyroidism and ophthalmopathy. Study-wide background: Before treatment of any kind, peripheral blood was taken at initial diagnosis.

RNA transcripts provided the source from which TCR beta CDR3 regions were amplified. The study used the HTBI primer set for a first-round RT-PCR of the TCR CDR3. MiXCR, run by TCRdb on the multiplex PCR reads, gives a single entry per CDR3 protein. This table has 250,000 to 350,000 distinct CDR3 sequences, about 20% appearing once. Active moderate-to-severe ophthalmopathy, Clinical Activity Score at least 3, NOSPECS at least 4, under 3 months' duration. Diagnostic assessment was based on clinical symptoms, serum thyroxine and TRAb, thyroid ultrasound and orbital computed tomography. Germline assignment: CDR1 SGHAT and CDR2 FQNNGV. V shed 4 bases, J shed 2 bases, and the junction held 5 bases outside the gene matches. This CDR3 spans 15 amino acids. In this sample, this clonotype turned up many times.

Sequencing used blood. The TCR sequence derives from a man aged 30-40 years with Graves' ophthalmopathy. This chain joins TRBV11-2 and TRBJ2-1; 7 nucleotides agree with TRBD2. As DNA, the CDR3 is TGTGCCAGCAGCTCAATAAGCGGGACCTACAATGAGCAGTTCTTC. Encoded protein: CASSSISGTYNEQFF.